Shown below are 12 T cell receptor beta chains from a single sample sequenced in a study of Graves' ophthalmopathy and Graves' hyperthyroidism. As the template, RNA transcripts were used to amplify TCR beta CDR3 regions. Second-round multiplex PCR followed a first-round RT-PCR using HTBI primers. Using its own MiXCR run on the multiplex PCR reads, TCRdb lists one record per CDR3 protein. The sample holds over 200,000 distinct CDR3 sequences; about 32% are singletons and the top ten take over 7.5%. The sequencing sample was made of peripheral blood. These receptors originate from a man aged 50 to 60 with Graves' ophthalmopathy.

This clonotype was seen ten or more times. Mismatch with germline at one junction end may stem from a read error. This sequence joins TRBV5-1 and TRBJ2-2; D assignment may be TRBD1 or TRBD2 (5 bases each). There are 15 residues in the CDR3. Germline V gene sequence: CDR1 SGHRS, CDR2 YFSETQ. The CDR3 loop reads CASSLEGRNTGELFF. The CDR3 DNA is TGCGCCAGCAGCTTGGAGGGACGGAACACCGGGGAGCTGTTCTTT. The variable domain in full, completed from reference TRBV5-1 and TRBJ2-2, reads KAGVTQTPRYLIKTRGQQVTLSCSPISGHRSVSWYQQTPGQGLQFLFEYFSETQRNKGNFPGRFSGRQFSNSRSEMNVSTLELGDSALYLCASSLEGRNTGELFFGEGSRLTVL.

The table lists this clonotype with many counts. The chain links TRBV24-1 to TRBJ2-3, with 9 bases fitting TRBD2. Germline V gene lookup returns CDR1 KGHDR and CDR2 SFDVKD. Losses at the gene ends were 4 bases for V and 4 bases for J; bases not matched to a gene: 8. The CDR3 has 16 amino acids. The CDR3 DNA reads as TGTGCCACCAGTGAGGTTAGCGGGAGCGGTGCAGATACGCAGTATTTT. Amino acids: CATSEVSGSGADTQYF.

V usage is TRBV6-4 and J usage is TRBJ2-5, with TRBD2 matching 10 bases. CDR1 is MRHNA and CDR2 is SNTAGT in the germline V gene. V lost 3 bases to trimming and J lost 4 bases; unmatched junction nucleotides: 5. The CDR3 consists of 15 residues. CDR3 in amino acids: CASSEEAGGRETQYF. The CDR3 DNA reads TGTGCCAGCAGTGAAGAAGCGGGGGGGCGAGAGACCCAGTACTTC.

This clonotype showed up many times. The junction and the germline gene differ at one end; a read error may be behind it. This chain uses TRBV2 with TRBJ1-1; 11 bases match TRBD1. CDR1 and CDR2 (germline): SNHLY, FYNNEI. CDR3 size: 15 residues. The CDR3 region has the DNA TGTGCCAGCAGCGTTTGGGGACAGGGGGGTACTGAAGCTCTCTTT. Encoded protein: CASSVWGQGGTEALF.

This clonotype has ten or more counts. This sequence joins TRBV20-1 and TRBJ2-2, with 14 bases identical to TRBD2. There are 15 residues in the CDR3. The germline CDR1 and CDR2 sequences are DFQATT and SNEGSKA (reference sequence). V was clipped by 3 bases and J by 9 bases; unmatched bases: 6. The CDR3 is CSAREGLAGARELFF. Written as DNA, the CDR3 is TGCAGTGCTAGGGAGGGACTAGCGGGAGCCCGGGAGCTGTTTTTT.

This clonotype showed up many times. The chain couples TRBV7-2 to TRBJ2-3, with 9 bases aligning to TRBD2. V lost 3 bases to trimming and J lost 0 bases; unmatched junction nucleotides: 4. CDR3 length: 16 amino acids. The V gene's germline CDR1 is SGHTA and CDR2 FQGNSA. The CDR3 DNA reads TGTGCCAGCAGCTTCCGACTAGCGGCTAGCACAGATACGCAGTATTTT. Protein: CASSFRLAASTDTQYF.

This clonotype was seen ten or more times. The CDR3 region is CASSVTGLYGYTF. Here the CDR3 DNA reads TGTGCCAGCAGCGTAACAGGGCTCTATGGCTACACCTTC. The rearrangement uses TRBV9 and TRBJ1-2; D perhaps matches TRBD1 (6 bases). Trimming stripped 1 base from V and 4 bases from J, with 8 bases between. Germline-derived CDR1 and CDR2 are SGDLS and YYNGEE. This CDR3 region has 13 residues.

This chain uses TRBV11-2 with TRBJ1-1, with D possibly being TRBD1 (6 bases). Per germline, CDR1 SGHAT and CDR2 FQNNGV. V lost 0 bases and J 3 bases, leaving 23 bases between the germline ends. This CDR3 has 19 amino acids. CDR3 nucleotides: TGTGCCAGCAGCTTAGATTGGCGGACAGTAGGTCTTTCGGACACTGAAGCTTTCTTT. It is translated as CASSLDWRTVGLSDTEAFF.

The CDR3, as DNA: TGTGCCTGGAGTCCGGGCAGGGTTGAAGAGACCCAGTACTTC. Translated: CAWSPGRVEETQYF. This chain joins TRBV30 and TRBJ2-5; possibly TRBD1 for D (5 bases). CDR3 length equals 14 residues. Germline lookup yields CDR1 GTSNPN and CDR2 SVGIG (reference sequence). The V and J ends lost 2 bases and 3 bases respectively, with 13 bases between them.

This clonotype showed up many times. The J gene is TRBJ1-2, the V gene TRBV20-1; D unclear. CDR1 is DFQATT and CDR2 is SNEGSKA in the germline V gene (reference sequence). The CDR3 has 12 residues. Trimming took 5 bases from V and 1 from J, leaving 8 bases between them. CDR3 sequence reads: CSAWAVNYGYTF. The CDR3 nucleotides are TGCAGTGCTTGGGCAGTTAACTATGGCTACACCTTC.

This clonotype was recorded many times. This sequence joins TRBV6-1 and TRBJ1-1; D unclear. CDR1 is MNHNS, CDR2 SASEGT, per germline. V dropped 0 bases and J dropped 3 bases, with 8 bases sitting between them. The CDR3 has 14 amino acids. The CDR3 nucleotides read TGTGCCAGCAGTGAAGCTTTGGCTGACACTGAAGCTTTCTTT. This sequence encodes CASSEALADTEAFF.

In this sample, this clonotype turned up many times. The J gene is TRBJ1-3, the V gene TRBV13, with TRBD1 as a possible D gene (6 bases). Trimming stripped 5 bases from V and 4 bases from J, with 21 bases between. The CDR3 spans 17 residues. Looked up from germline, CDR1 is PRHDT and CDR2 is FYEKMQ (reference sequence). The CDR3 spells CASSASSFTGFGNTIYF. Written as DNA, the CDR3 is TGTGCCAGCAGCGCGTCCTCATTTACAGGGTTCGGAAACACCATATATTTT.